This section outlines one T cell receptor beta chain sequence together with its context. This entry is derived from a study of blood T cell repertoires in COVID-19. In the original workflow: Amplification with reference gene primers provided the estimates of nucleated cell counts. TCRdb's table, derived via immunoSEQ multiplex PCR, lists solely in-frame clones and lacks some. The DNA was the basis for D and trimming; V, J and clone size are from that table. This table holds over 200,000 clones, more than 75% found once. With 10 bases removed from V and 10 bases from J, the gap between germline ends came to 14 bases. Germline-derived CDR1 and CDR2 are LNHDA and SQIVND (reference sequence). The CDR3 has 12 amino acids.

The chain joins TRBV19 to TRBJ1-6; D is uncertain. The sample consisted of peripheral blood. The receptor was derived from a woman between 45 and 60 years old with acute or convalescent COVID-19. Here the CDR3 reads CATQEAGSPLHF. In DNA, the CDR3 is TGTGCCACCCAGGAAGCGGGCTCACCCCTCCACTTT.